The present entry profiles one T cell receptor beta chain with its context. The entry originates in a study of cytomegalovirus exposure and HLA in healthy donors. The PCR used 60 Vbeta and 13 Jbeta primers. Using immunoSEQ multiplex PCR, the repertoire was profiled, and TCRdb retains in-frame clones only, with some absent. The sample comprises roughly 99,000 clones, 65% to 85% of which are singletons, and around 2.4% rests with the top ten. Trimming removed 8 bases at V and 2 bases at J, with 16 bases between. Germline CDR1 is LNHDA and CDR2 is SQIVND (reference sequence). The CDR3 covers 14 residues.

The V gene is TRBV19, the J gene TRBJ2-7; maybe TRBD1 (6 bases). Sequencing was performed on PBMCs. The receptor was isolated from a man aged 25-40 years in good health and CMV-seronegative. The CDR3 loop is CASASTGRAYEQYF. The CDR3 DNA sequence: TGTGCCAGTGCCTCGACAGGTAGGGCCTACGAGCAGTACTTC.